The 13 T cell receptor beta chains below all came from one sample that was sequenced in a study of T cells in Graves' hyperthyroidism and ophthalmopathy. Amplified TCR beta CDR3 regions came from RNA transcripts. The primer set for the first-round RT-PCR of the TCR CDR3 was HTBI. TCRdb ran MiXCR on the multiplex PCR reads and lists one entry per CDR3 protein. In the table there are over 450,000 distinct CDR3 sequences, roughly 14% of which are singletons. Sample: blood. Receptor source: a woman under 30 with Graves' hyperthyroidism.

V and J are TRBV24-1 and TRBJ2-7, with D perhaps matching TRBD2 (6 bases). Germline-derived CDR1 and CDR2 are KGHDR and SFDVKD. Trimming cost V 2 bases and J 3 bases, with 10 bases left between them. The length of the CDR3 is 14 residues. Written as DNA, the CDR3 is TGTGCCACCAGTGATTCCGGGAGTTTCTACGAGCAGTACTTC. Its translation: CATSDSGSFYEQYF.

This clonotype occurred a few times. This chain connects TRBV6-1 to TRBJ1-6, with 7 bases matching TRBD1. Germline CDR1 reads MNHNS; CDR2 reads SASEGT. The CDR3 spans 15 residues. Trimming took 3 bases from V and 8 from J; bases not matched to a gene: 7. The CDR3 coding sequence is TGTGCCAGCAGTGAGCCGACAGGGACGGATTCACCCCTCCACTTT. Protein: CASSEPTGTDSPLHF.

The V and J genes are TRBV20-1 and TRBJ2-1, with TRBD1 as a possible D gene (5 bases). With 3 bases removed from V and 0 bases from J, the gap between germline ends came to 27 bases. Germline V gene lookup returns CDR1 DFQATT and CDR2 SNEGSKA (reference sequence). This CDR3 contains 20 residues. The DNA of the CDR3 is TGCAGTGCTAGGGGCCCACCACTTGGGAACAGGATTCTCTCCTACAATGAGCAGTTCTTC. This codes for CSARGPPLGNRILSYNEQFF.

This clonotype was counted at least ten times. The genes are TRBV11-2 and TRBJ1-2; TRBD1 agrees at 8 bases. V lost 5 bases, J lost 8 bases, and 7 bases stayed unmatched. Germline CDR1 reads SGHAT; CDR2 reads FQNNGV. This CDR3 is built from 13 residues. CDR3 DNA sequence: TGTGCCAGCAGCCTCGGACAGGGCCAAGGCTACACCTTC. It yields the protein CASSLGQGQGYTF.

In this sample, this clonotype turned up many times. The V and J genes are TRBV5-1 and TRBJ2-7; tentatively, D is TRBD2 (6 bases). Germline assignment: CDR1 SGHRS and CDR2 YFSETQ. V gave up 7 bases and J gave up 5 bases, with 13 bases separating them. There are 12 residues in the CDR3. The CDR3 region is CASGGGGDEQYF. CDR3 DNA sequence: TGCGCCAGCGGAGGCGGCGGGGACGAGCAGTACTTC.

This clonotype appeared a few times. This rearrangement joins TRBV4-1 to TRBJ2-7; the match to TRBD1 covers 9 bases. The junction had 4 bases not matched to a gene; V was cut back by 3 bases and J by 1 base. There are 15 residues in the CDR3. Germline V gives CDR1 MGHRA, CDR2 YSYEKL. The CDR3 DNA sequence: TGCGCCAGCAGCCACCGGGACAGGGAGTCCTACGAGCAGTACTTC. It is translated as CASSHRDRESYEQYF.

This clonotype was picked up many times. CDR3 in amino acids: CASSSTGVEQYF. In DNA form, the CDR3 reads TGTGCCAGCAGCTCGACAGGGGTCGAGCAGTACTTC. This chain links TRBV7-9 with TRBJ2-7; 8 positions match TRBD1. The CDR3 length is 12 residues. V gave up 4 bases and J gave up 6 bases; unmatched junction bases: 2. Germline CDR1 and CDR2: SEHNR and FQNEAQ (reference sequence).

In its sample, this clonotype was seen a few times. J is TRBJ1-1 and V is TRBV9; D may be TRBD1 (5 bases). This CDR3 has 14 residues. V was shortened by 0 bases and J by 3 bases, with 9 bases between the two germline ends. Germline CDR1 reads SGDLS; CDR2 reads YYNGEE. In nucleotides, the CDR3 is TGTGCCAGCAGCGTAGGGGGCCCGGACACTGAAGCTTTCTTT. Protein: CASSVGGPDTEAFF.

This clonotype occurred a few times. J is TRBJ2-5 and V is TRBV6-2 or TRBV6-3; 15 positions match TRBD2. The CDR3 is made up of 16 amino acids. The V segment lost 6 bases and the J segment 4 bases; nucleotides outside the gene matches: 6. CDR1 and CDR2 (germline): MNHEY, SVGEGT. The CDR3: CASSDWTSGRGETQYF. In nucleotides, the CDR3 is TGTGCCAGCAGCGACTGGACTAGCGGGAGGGGAGAGACCCAGTACTTC.

The sample holds many counts of this clonotype. The rearrangement links TRBV20-1 to TRBJ2-3; D remains unclear. V gave up 3 bases and J gave up 1 base, with 2 bases separating them. CDR1 and CDR2 from the germline V gene are DFQATT and SNEGSKA (reference sequence). This CDR3 contains 11 residues. Written as DNA, the CDR3 is TGCAGTGCTAGGGGCACAGATACGCAGTATTTT. The encoded protein is CSARGTDTQYF.

The chain employs TRBV6-2 or TRBV6-3 and TRBJ1-5, with D tentatively TRBD1 (5 bases). The CDR3 is 14 amino acids. Germline lookup yields CDR1 MNHEY and CDR2 SVGEGT. With 0 bases removed from V and 5 bases from J, the gap between germline ends came to 8 bases. The CDR3: CASSYSVRDQPQHF. The CDR3 DNA follows: TGTGCCAGCAGTTACTCGGTCAGGGATCAGCCCCAGCATTTT.

This clonotype was found a few times. The V call is TRBV7-6, the J call TRBJ2-1; no firm D call. Trimming removed 0 bases at V and 12 bases at J, with 15 bases between. Germline lookup yields CDR1 SGHVS and CDR2 FNYEAQ. The CDR3 has 14 amino acids. The CDR3 DNA reads TGTGCCAGCAGCTTAGCCCCCAGCGAGAGTGGGCAGTTCTTC. This gives the protein CASSLAPSESGQFF.

A few counts support this clonotype. The gene calls are TRBV4-2 and TRBJ2-7; 12 bases are a match to TRBD2. This CDR3 has 15 amino acids. Losses at the gene ends were 2 bases for V and 4 bases for J; bases not matched to a gene: 3. CDR1 and CDR2 (germline): LGHNA, YNFKEQ. The CDR3 here is CASSQLAGGKYEQYF. The CDR3 nucleotides are TGTGCCAGCAGCCAACTAGCGGGAGGGAAGTACGAGCAGTACTTC.